These 19 T cell receptor beta chains originate from one sample sequenced in a study of PD-1 blockade in classical Hodgkin lymphoma. Method: immunoSEQ multiplex PCR; TCRdb's copy keeps in-frame clones and lacks some. Of about 15,000 clones in the sample, 75% to 95% were seen once. Noted time point: newly diagnosed, previously untreated cHL patient sample. The sequencing sample was made of peripheral blood mononuclear cells (PBMCs). These receptors all stem from a human donor with classical Hodgkin lymphoma.

The chain is built from TRBV4-1 and TRBJ2-7; 9 positions agree with TRBD1. This CDR3 has 16 residues. Germline CDR1 is MGHRA and CDR2 is YSYEKL. V was pared by 1 base and J by 3 bases, with 7 bases of the junction left unmatched. The CDR3 nucleotides are TGCGCCAGCAGCCAAGCCGGGACAGGGTTCGTCTACGAGCAGTACTTC. It codes for CASSQAGTGFVYEQYF.

The chain has TRBV5-4 and TRBJ1-1; the match to TRBD1 covers 7 bases. This CDR3 region has 15 residues. V shed 0 bases and J 1 base; nucleotides not matched to a gene: 3. Germline lookup yields CDR1 SGHNT and CDR2 YYREEE (reference sequence). The CDR3 protein is CASSLGRQGNTEAFF. CDR3 coding DNA: TGTGCCAGCAGCTTGGGGCGACAGGGGAACACTGAAGCTTTCTTT. Complete variable domain (other parts from reference TRBV5-4 and TRBJ1-1): ETGVTQSPTHLIKTRGQQVTLRCSSQSGHNTVSWYQQALGQGPQFIFQYYREEENGRGNFPPRFSGLQFPNYSSELNVNALELDDSALYLCASSLGRQGNTEAFFGQGTRLTVV.

The V gene is TRBV6-1, the J gene TRBJ1-3; perhaps TRBD1 as D (5 bases). Germline loops: CDR1 MNHNS, CDR2 SASEGT. The CDR3 is made up of 13 amino acids. Trimming shortened V by 5 bases and J by 1 base, and 6 bases separated the two germline ends. This chain's CDR3 is CASSQGSGNTIYF. CDR3 nucleotides: TGTGCCAGCAGTCAGGGTTCTGGAAACACCATATATTTT.

The chain has TRBV27 and TRBJ2-3; 14 bases agree with TRBD2. This CDR3 has 18 residues. From germline, CDR1 is MNHEY and CDR2 SMNVEV (reference sequence). With V trimmed by 1 base and J by 5 bases, 8 bases remained unmatched. The CDR3 loop reads CASSLFPGLAGGIDTQYF. Here the CDR3 DNA reads TGTGCCAGCAGTTTATTCCCCGGACTAGCGGGAGGTATAGATACGCAGTATTTT.

V gene TRBV5-1 combines with J gene TRBJ2-7; TRBD1 is a possible D gene (7 bases). V was cut by 1 base and J by 2 bases, with 16 bases left in between. CDR1 and CDR2 (germline): SGHRS, YFSETQ. The CDR3 has 16 residues. Here the CDR3 reads CASSLRRQGGPYEQYF. The CDR3 nucleotides are TGCGCCAGCAGCTTGAGGCGCCAGGGGGGTCCCTACGAGCAGTACTTC.

The chain recombines TRBV30 with TRBJ1-2; D is undetermined. V gave up 8 bases and J gave up 3 bases, with 7 bases separating them. This CDR3 region has 10 residues. Germline lookup yields CDR1 GTSNPN and CDR2 SVGIG (reference sequence). The CDR3 nucleotides are TGTGCCCGGCAGGACTATGGCTACACCTTC. It codes for CARQDYGYTF.

In regard to this clone: Other nucleotide sequences from this sample produce the same CDR3. The chain has TRBV7-9 and TRBJ1-1; D unclear. This CDR3 spans 12 amino acids. From germline, CDR1 is SEHNR and CDR2 FQNEAQ (reference sequence). With 1 base removed from V and 2 bases from J, the gap between germline ends came to 2 bases. The CDR3 DNA is TGTGCCAGCAGCTTAGAAAACACTGAAGCTTTCTTT. Residues: CASSLENTEAFF.

The chain joins TRBV30 to TRBJ1-2; D is unresolved. The CDR3 extends over 13 amino acids. V lost 5 bases to trimming and J lost 4 bases, with 14 bases between them. Per germline, CDR1 GTSNPN and CDR2 SVGIG (reference sequence). The CDR3 is CAWEGNPGYGYTF. The CDR3 DNA sequence: TGTGCCTGGGAAGGGAACCCAGGCTATGGCTACACCTTC.

This chain joins TRBV2 and TRBJ1-5; D unresolved. This CDR3 region has 12 residues. Germline CDR1 and CDR2: SNHLY and FYNNEI. V was cut by 6 bases and J by 10 bases, with 13 bases left in between. CDR3: CASRAADYPQHF. The CDR3 DNA reads as TGTGCCAGCAGGGCCGCGGATTATCCCCAGCATTTT.

The chain is built from TRBV7-2 and TRBJ2-7, with 12 bases lining up with TRBD2. The germline CDR1 and CDR2 sequences are SGHTA and FQGNSA. The ends lost 5 bases at V and 7 bases at J; junction bases unmatched: 9. This CDR3 comprises 15 residues. CDR3 sequence: CASSPWTSGTGEQYF. The DNA for the CDR3 is TGTGCCAGCAGCCCTTGGACTAGCGGGACGGGGGAGCAGTACTTC.

The rearrangement links TRBV2 to TRBJ2-2; TRBD2 might be the D (6 bases). Germline V gene sequence: CDR1 SNHLY, CDR2 FYNNEI. The CDR3 contains 15 residues. Trimming took 6 bases from V and 0 from J, leaving 11 bases between them. In DNA, the CDR3 is TGTGCCAGCAGGGCGGGACGTACGAACACCGGGGAGCTGTTTTTT. Translated: CASRAGRTNTGELFF.

The chain links TRBV6-1 to TRBJ2-1; TRBD1 might be the D (5 bases). The V gene's germline CDR1 is MNHNS and CDR2 SASEGT. V was trimmed by 2 bases and J by 3 bases, leaving 8 bases between them. The CDR3 is 14 residues long. For the CDR3, the DNA is TGTGCCAGCAGTGAATCGACAGACTACAATGAGCAGTTCTTC. This encodes CASSESTDYNEQFF.

The rearrangement links TRBV7-2 to TRBJ2-1; 8 nucleotides agree with TRBD1. The CDR3 has 12 amino acids. CDR1 and CDR2 (germline): SGHTA, FQGNSA. V was clipped by 5 bases and J by 9 bases; unmatched bases: 3. CDR3 loop: CASSPGGFEQFF. The CDR3 nucleotides are TGTGCCAGCAGCCCAGGGGGCTTTGAGCAGTTCTTC.

The rearrangement uses TRBV27 and TRBJ2-1; TRBD2 agrees at 12 bases. V gave up 5 bases and J gave up 10 bases; unmatched junction bases: 18. CDR3 length: 18 residues. Germline V gives CDR1 MNHEY, CDR2 SMNVEV (reference sequence). The chain's CDR3 is CASSPDPRTSGTRREQFF. The CDR3 region has the DNA TGTGCCAGCAGTCCAGACCCCAGGACTAGCGGGACGCGGCGGGAGCAGTTCTTC.

J is TRBJ1-6 and V is TRBV7-9; TRBD1 might be the D (5 bases). CDR1 is SEHNR and CDR2 is FQNEAQ in the germline V gene (reference sequence). There are 14 residues in the CDR3. Trimming removed 6 bases from V and 4 bases from J, with 10 bases in between. CDR3 in DNA: TGTGCCAGCAGTCTGCGGGGGTATAATTCACCCCTCCACTTT. It translates to CASSLRGYNSPLHF. Using reference TRBV7-9 and TRBJ1-6 for the parts outside the CDR3, the full variable domain is DTGVSQNPRHKITKRGQNVTFRCDPISEHNRLYWYRQTLGQGPEFLTYFQNEAQLEKSRLLSDRFSAERPKGSFSTLEIQRTEQGDSAMYLCASSLRGYNSPLHFGNGTRLTVT.

This chain joins TRBV19 and TRBJ1-5; no clear D gene. Trimming took off 3 bases at V and 10 bases at J, with 19 bases between the two ends. The CDR3 contains 15 residues. Germline V CDR1 and CDR2: LNHDA, SQIVND (reference sequence). CDR3 DNA: TGTGCCAGTAGTATGGATGCCCGCGGCAGTTCCCCCCAGCATTTT. Its protein is CASSMDARGSSPQHF.

The chain recombines TRBV25-1 with TRBJ2-7, with 10 bases identical to TRBD1. CDR3 length equals 15 residues. Trimming at V came to 3 bases and at J to 2 bases, leaving 4 bases not matched to a gene. Germline CDR1 reads MGHDK; CDR2 reads SYGVNS. The chain's CDR3 is CASSDRQGATYEQYF. The CDR3 region has the DNA TGTGCCAGCAGTGATCGACAGGGGGCTACCTACGAGCAGTACTTC.

The rearrangement joins TRBV6-4 to TRBJ1-4; D call uncertain. The CDR3 sequence is 13 residues long. V lost 2 bases to trimming and J lost 0 bases, with 1 base between them. CDR1 and CDR2 from the germline V gene are MRHNA and SNTAGT. In DNA, the CDR3 is TGTGCCAGCAGTGACACAACTAATGAAAAACTGTTTTTT. Protein product: CASSDTTNEKLFF.

V usage is TRBV21-1 and J usage is TRBJ2-5; the table's D call TRBD2 went unverified against the DNA. TRBV21-1 counts as a pseudogene. The CDR3 loop spans 20 amino acids. CDR3 DNA sequence: TGTGCCAGCACCACTAAGGATGGGACTAGCGGGAGCTGGGAACAAGAGACCCAGTACTTC. This codes for CASTTKDGTSGSWEQETQYF.